This T cell receptor beta chain is from a study of T-cell reconstitution after alpha-beta-depleted transplantation in children. Study outcomes and limitations: Two months or so post-transplant, alpha-beta T cells reportedly derived from several hundred expanded graft clones. T cells produced anew were the main source of T-cell counts and diversity one year after transplant.

In regard to this clonotype: What it recognizes is unknown.

Unique molecular identifiers were used in preparing the TCRbeta library. TCRdb processed the PCR reads anew with MiXCR; each CDR3 protein has one entry. Among roughly 220,000 distinct CDR3 sequences, roughly 8.1% were seen once, and the ten largest hold 35%. Between the trimmed V and J ends, which lost 2 bases and 3 bases, there was a span of 2 bases. This CDR3 region has 12 residues. V usage is TRBV12-3 or TRBV12-4 and J usage is TRBJ1-5; D gene unclear. This specimen was PBMCs, mostly from graft donor cells, taken 360 days after TCRalphabeta/CD19-depleted stem cell transplant. The receptor comes from a male patient aged 2 to 10 who had a stem cell transplant for acute myeloid leukemia, so the T cells may come from the graft donor. CDR3 region: CASSLNNQPQHF. The DNA for the CDR3 is TGTGCCAGCAGTTTAAACAATCAGCCCCAGCATTTT.